Sequencing of this T cell receptor beta chain was carried out in a study of blood T cells in healthy people across ages. V lost 1 base and J lost 1, with 10 bases in between. Germline V lookup: CDR1 SGHTA, CDR2 FQGNSA. CDR3 length: 15 residues. Sample-barcoded 5' priming and a J-beta primer mix drove a second PCR of roughly 6 to 12 cycles. TCRdb reprocessed the 5' RACE reads via MiXCR and lists one record per CDR3 protein. The sample lists about 780,000 distinct CDR3 sequences, about 26% occurring once. This clonotype was observed a handful of times. This same sample was also part of a study on T cells of mothers and their children. According to that study: In the second PCR, M1S primer introduced barcodes and 2-4 random bases.

This rearrangement joins TRBV7-2 to TRBJ1-1, with D possibly TRBD1 on 6 matching bases. Material for sequencing was blood. This sequence was found in a boy aged 5-17 years in good health. CDR3 region: CASSLVGGQNTEAFF. In DNA, the CDR3 is TGTGCCAGCAGCTTAGTGGGGGGACAGAACACTGAAGCTTTCTTT.